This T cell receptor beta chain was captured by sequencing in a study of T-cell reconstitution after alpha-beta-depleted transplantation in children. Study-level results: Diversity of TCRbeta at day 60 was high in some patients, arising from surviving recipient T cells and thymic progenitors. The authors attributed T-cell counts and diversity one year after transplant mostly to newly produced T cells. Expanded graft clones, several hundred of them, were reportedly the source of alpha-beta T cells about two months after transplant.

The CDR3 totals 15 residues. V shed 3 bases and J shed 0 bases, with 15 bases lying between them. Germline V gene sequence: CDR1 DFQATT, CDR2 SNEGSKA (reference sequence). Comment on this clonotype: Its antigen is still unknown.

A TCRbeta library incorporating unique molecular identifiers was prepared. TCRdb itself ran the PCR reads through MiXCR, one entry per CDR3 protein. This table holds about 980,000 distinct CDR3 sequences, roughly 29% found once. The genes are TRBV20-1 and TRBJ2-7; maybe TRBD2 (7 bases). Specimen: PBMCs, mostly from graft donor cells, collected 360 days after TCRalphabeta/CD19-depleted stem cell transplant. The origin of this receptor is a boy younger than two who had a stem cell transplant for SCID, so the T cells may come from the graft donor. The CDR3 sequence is CSARGEGGSSYEQYF. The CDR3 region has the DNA TGCAGTGCTAGGGGGGAGGGGGGCTCCTCCTACGAGCAGTACTTC.